The T cell receptor beta chain described here comes from a study of shared clonotypes between healthy human individuals. Recent acute infections and vaccinations were absent in the healthy HIV-negative adult donors. On sorted subsets, replicate PCRs used 200 to 250 ng DNA, or 27,000 or so T cell genomes. Under the authors' procedure: Filtering differed since immunoSEQ provided only junctions, with no quality scores. The table came from immunoSEQ multiplex PCR; TCRdb's copy has only in-frame clones and leaves some out. The V and J calls and clone size come from that table; D and trimming were worked out from the DNA. The table lists about 2,500,000 clones, around nine tenths of them singletons. Per the germline V gene, CDR1 is MGHDK and CDR2 is SYGVNS. The V gene lost 9 bases and the J gene lost 2 bases, with 14 bases spanning the gap. The CDR3 runs to 14 residues.

Material: naive CD4+ T cells sorted from blood. Subset meaning: CD45RA+ positively selected. This sequence was found in a man aged 18 to 29 in good health. The rearrangement links TRBV25-1 to TRBJ2-1; possibly TRBD1 for D (6 bases). CDR3 in amino acids: CASSGTQTYNEQFF. The CDR3, as DNA: TGTGCCAGTTCCGGGACACAAACCTACAATGAGCAGTTCTTC.